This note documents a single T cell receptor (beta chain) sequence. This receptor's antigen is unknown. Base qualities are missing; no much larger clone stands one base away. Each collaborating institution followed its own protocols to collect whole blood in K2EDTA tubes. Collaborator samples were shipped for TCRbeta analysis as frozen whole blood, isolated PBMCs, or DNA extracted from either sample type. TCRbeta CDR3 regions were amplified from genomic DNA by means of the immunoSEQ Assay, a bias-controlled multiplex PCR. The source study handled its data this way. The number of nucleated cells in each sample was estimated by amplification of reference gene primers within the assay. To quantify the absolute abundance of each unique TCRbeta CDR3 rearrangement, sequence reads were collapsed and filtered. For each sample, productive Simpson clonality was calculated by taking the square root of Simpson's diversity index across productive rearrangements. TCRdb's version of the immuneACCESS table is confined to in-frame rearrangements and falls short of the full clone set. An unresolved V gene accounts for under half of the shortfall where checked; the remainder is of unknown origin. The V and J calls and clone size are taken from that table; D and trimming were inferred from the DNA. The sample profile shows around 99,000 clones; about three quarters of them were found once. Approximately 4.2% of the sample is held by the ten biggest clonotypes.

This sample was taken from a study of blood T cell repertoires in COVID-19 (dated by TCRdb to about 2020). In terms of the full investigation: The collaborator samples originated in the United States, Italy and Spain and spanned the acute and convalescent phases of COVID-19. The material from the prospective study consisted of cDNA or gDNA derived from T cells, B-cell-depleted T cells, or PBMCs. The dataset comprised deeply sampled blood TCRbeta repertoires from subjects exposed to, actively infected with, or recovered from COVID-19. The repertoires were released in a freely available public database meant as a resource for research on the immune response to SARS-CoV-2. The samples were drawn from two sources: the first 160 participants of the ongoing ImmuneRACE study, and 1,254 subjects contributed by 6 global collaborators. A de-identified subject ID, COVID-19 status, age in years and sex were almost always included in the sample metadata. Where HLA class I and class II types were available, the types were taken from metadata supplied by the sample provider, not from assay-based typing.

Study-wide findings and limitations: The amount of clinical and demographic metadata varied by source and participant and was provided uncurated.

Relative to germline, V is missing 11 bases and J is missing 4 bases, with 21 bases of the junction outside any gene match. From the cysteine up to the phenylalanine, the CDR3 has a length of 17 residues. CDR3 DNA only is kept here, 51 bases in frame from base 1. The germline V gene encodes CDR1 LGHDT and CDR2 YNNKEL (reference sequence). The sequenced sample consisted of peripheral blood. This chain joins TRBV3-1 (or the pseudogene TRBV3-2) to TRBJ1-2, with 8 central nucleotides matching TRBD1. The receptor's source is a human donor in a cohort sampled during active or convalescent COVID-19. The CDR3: CAGPDVRQGARSYGYTF. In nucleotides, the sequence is TGTGCCGGCCCTGATGTCCGGCAGGGGGCCCGATCCTATGGCTACACCTTC.